The 15 T cell receptor beta chains below all came from one sample that was sequenced in a study of blood T cell repertoires in COVID-19. TCRdb keeps only in-frame clones here, not all; method: immunoSEQ multiplex PCR. The repertoire holds 210,000 or so clones, with roughly 78% as singletons. Material for sequencing was peripheral blood. The receptors were sampled from a woman aged 40 to 55 with acute or convalescent COVID-19.

The chain uses TRBV15 and TRBJ2-7; 7 nucleotides agree with TRBD1. The germline CDR1 and CDR2 sequences are LNHNV and YYDKDF (reference sequence). The junction had 5 bases not matched to a gene; V was cut back by 2 bases and J by 1 base. The CDR3 loop spans 15 amino acids. CDR3 DNA: TGTGCCACCAGCAGATTCCGGGACAGATCCTACGAGCAGTACTTC. This sequence encodes CATSRFRDRSYEQYF.

The chain carries TRBV4-2 and TRBJ2-2, with 7 nucleotides matching TRBD1. Per germline, CDR1 LGHNA and CDR2 YNFKEQ. With V trimmed by 4 bases and J by 3 bases, 11 bases remained unmatched. This CDR3 has 17 amino acids. In DNA form, the CDR3 reads TGTGCCAGCAGCCCTGGACCGGGACAGTCCTACACCGGGGAGCTGTTTTTT. It codes for CASSPGPGQSYTGELFF.

The rearrangement joins TRBV19 to TRBJ1-4; D may be TRBD1 (6 bases). The CDR3 runs to 12 residues. Deletions cut 8 bases from V and 10 bases from J, with 14 bases between. CDR1 and CDR2 (germline): LNHDA, SQIVND (reference sequence). The CDR3 region is CASGTGRGKLFF. As DNA, the CDR3 is TGTGCCAGTGGAACAGGGAGGGGAAAACTGTTTTTT.

The V gene is TRBV9, the J gene TRBJ1-6; TRBD1 aligns across 7 bases. The V segment lost 3 bases and the J segment 0 bases; nucleotides outside the gene matches: 9. This CDR3 is 18 amino acids long. Per germline, CDR1 SGDLS and CDR2 YYNGEE. As DNA, the CDR3 is TGTGCCAGCAGCGGCGGGACAGAAGTTAGCTCCTATAATTCACCCCTCCACTTT. It yields the protein CASSGGTEVSSYNSPLHF. Drawing the rest from reference TRBV9 and TRBJ1-6, the complete variable domain is DSGVTQTPKHLITATGQRVTLRCSPRSGDLSVYWYQQSLDQGLQFLIQYYNGEERAKGNILERFSAQQFPDLHSELNLSSLELGDSALYFCASSGGTEVSSYNSPLHFGNGTRLTVT.

The chain recombines TRBV6-5 with TRBJ1-2; a weak D match, TRBD1 (6 bases). This CDR3 has 14 amino acids. Trimming shortened V by 6 bases and J by 4 bases, and 15 bases separated the two germline ends. Germline assignment: CDR1 MNHEY and CDR2 SVGAGI. The CDR3 sequence is CASRRTGGVYGYTF. CDR3 in DNA: TGTGCCAGCAGAAGGACGGGGGGCGTCTATGGCTACACCTTC.

The genes are TRBV24-1 and TRBJ1-4; TRBD1 agrees at 7 bases. CDR1 is KGHDR and CDR2 is SFDVKD in the germline V gene. The CDR3 has 15 residues. Germline trimming cut 4 bases from V and 3 bases from J; bases unmatched to any gene: 4. CDR3 nucleotides: TGTGCCACCAGTGACGCGGGACAGTCTAATGAAAAACTGTTTTTT. As protein: CATSDAGQSNEKLFF.

The CDR3 protein is CASSLAPQFHEQFF. CDR3 DNA: TGCGCCAGCAGCTTGGCCCCACAGTTCCATGAGCAGTTCTTC. The genes are TRBV5-1 and TRBJ2-1, with D unclear. Germline CDR1 is SGHRS and CDR2 is YFSETQ. Deletions cut 0 bases from V and 8 bases from J, with 12 bases between. The CDR3 is made up of 14 amino acids.

This chain uses TRBV5-1 with TRBJ2-7; possibly TRBD2 for D (6 bases). Looked up from germline, CDR1 is SGHRS and CDR2 is YFSETQ. The V end lost 0 bases, the J end lost 3 bases, and 13 bases lay between the germline ends. The CDR3 runs 15 residues. CDR3 sequence reads: CASSLGLGLVYEQYF. The CDR3 DNA follows: TGCGCCAGCAGCTTGGGGCTGGGACTCGTCTACGAGCAGTACTTC.

This clone was observed a few times. The gene calls are TRBV7-8 and TRBJ2-7; 12 positions agree with TRBD1. After removal of 1 base from V and 5 bases from J, the junction contained 6 bases not matched to a gene. Germline values: CDR1 SGHVS, CDR2 FQNEAQ. The CDR3 is 16 amino acids. CDR3 amino acids: CASSLGTGTGGHEQYF. The CDR3 region has the DNA TGTGCCAGCAGCTTAGGAACCGGGACAGGGGGCCACGAGCAGTACTTC.

The chain has TRBV30 and TRBJ1-1, with unresolved D. The V and J ends lost 0 bases and 7 bases respectively, with 12 bases between them. CDR3 length: 13 residues. CDR1 and CDR2 (germline): GTSNPN, SVGIG (reference sequence). The CDR3 nucleotides read TGTGCCTGGAGTGTACTAGCGGTGAATGAAGCTTTCTTT. Translation: CAWSVLAVNEAFF.

The gene calls are TRBV15 and TRBJ1-5, with 9 bases lining up with TRBD1. CDR1 and CDR2 (germline): LNHNV, YYDKDF (reference sequence). Trimming cost V 5 bases and J 6 bases; bases outside gene matches: 8. The CDR3 covers 15 residues. CDR3 protein: CATSAWTGEGQPQHF. The CDR3 bases are TGTGCCACCAGCGCCTGGACAGGGGAAGGTCAGCCCCAGCATTTT.

The rearrangement links TRBV10-1 to TRBJ1-5; maybe TRBD1 (6 bases). This CDR3 region has 13 residues. CDR1 is WNHNN and CDR2 is SYGVQD in the germline V gene (reference sequence). V was trimmed by 5 bases and J by 1 base, leaving 6 bases between them. The CDR3 spells CASSQGSNQPQHF. For the CDR3, the DNA is TGCGCCAGCAGTCAGGGGAGCAATCAGCCCCAGCATTTT.

The V call is TRBV5-1, the J call TRBJ1-2; maybe TRBD1 (6 bases). V was clipped by 4 bases and J by 7 bases, with 14 bases between them. Germline CDR1 reads SGHRS; CDR2 reads YFSETQ. The CDR3 is 13 residues long. CDR3 amino acids: CASSQTLDSGYTF. The DNA for the CDR3 is TGCGCCAGCAGCCAAACACTGGACAGTGGCTACACCTTC.

V usage is TRBV14 and J usage is TRBJ2-3; D unclear. Germline CDR1 is SGHDN and CDR2 is FVKESK. Trimming shortened V by 1 base and J by 2 bases, and 13 bases separated the two germline ends. CDR3 length equals 16 residues. CDR3 amino acids: CASSQVAVINTDTQYF. CDR3 nucleotides: TGTGCCAGCAGCCAAGTAGCAGTGATAAACACAGATACGCAGTATTTT.

This chain uses TRBV5-4 with TRBJ2-7; possible D gene TRBD2, 5 bases. CDR3 size: 16 residues. Germline CDR1 SGHNT, CDR2 YYREEE (reference sequence). With 3 bases removed from V and 13 bases from J, the gap between germline ends came to 29 bases. This CDR3 reads CASSSGGLYSPLDGYF. CDR3 coding DNA: TGTGCCAGCAGCTCTGGAGGTCTTTACAGCCCTCTAGACGGCTACTTC. Full variable domain (rest looked up from reference TRBV5-4 and TRBJ2-7): ETGVTQSPTHLIKTRGQQVTLRCSSQSGHNTVSWYQQALGQGPQFIFQYYREEENGRGNFPPRFSGLQFPNYSSELNVNALELDDSALYLCASSSGGLYSPLDGYFGPGTRLTVT.